What follows are 7 T cell receptor beta chains derived from one specimen sequenced in a study of radiotherapy plus CTLA-4 blockade in lung cancer. TCRdb's table, derived via immunoSEQ multiplex PCR, lists solely in-frame clones and lacks some. Altogether 30,000 to 35,000 clones are present, approximately 82% being singletons, with the ten largest covering around 7.5%. This specimen consisted of peripheral blood, obtained from a patient treated with radiotherapy plus ipilimumab. The receptors derive from a human donor with non-small cell lung cancer who had stable disease on radiotherapy plus ipilimumab.

The genes are TRBV4-1 and TRBJ1-5; D is uncertain. The germline V gene encodes CDR1 MGHRA and CDR2 YSYEKL. This CDR3 comprises 13 residues. V gave up 1 base and J gave up 6 bases, with 7 bases separating them. CDR3 bases: TGCGCCAGCAGCCAAGTCTTGGGTCAGCCCCAGCATTTT. Amino acids: CASSQVLGQPQHF.

The rearrangement links TRBV5-5 to TRBJ1-5; D gene unclear. V was cut by 2 bases and J by 3 bases, with 9 bases left in between. CDR1 and CDR2 from the germline V gene are SGHKS and YYEKEE (reference sequence). The CDR3 totals 14 residues. CDR3 in amino acids: CASSLEGFNQPQHF. The CDR3 DNA follows: TGTGCCAGCAGCTTAGAGGGCTTCAATCAGCCCCAGCATTTT.

This clone was counted between two and nine times. The J gene is TRBJ1-1, the V gene TRBV29-1; weak D call: TRBD1 (6 bases). The CDR3 has 12 residues. Trimming cost V 6 bases and J 2 bases, with 10 bases left between them. Germline assignment: CDR1 SQVTM and CDR2 ANQGSEA. The chain's CDR3 is CSVGHSNTEAFF. CDR3 DNA: TGCAGCGTGGGACACTCTAACACTGAAGCTTTCTTT.

This clone has more than one count but fewer than ten. The chain is built from TRBV6-5 and TRBJ2-7; D may be TRBD1 or TRBD2 (5 bases each). CDR3 size: 15 residues. Germline V gene sequence: CDR1 MNHEY, CDR2 SVGAGI. V was shortened by 0 bases and J by 4 bases, with 13 bases between the two germline ends. Written as DNA, the CDR3 is TGTGCCAGCAGTTACTCGGGGACGGTTAGTTACGAGCAGTACTTC. Residues: CASSYSGTVSYEQYF.

This chain links TRBV13 with TRBJ1-5, with TRBD1 identical over 8 bases. Per germline, CDR1 PRHDT and CDR2 FYEKMQ (reference sequence). With V trimmed by 0 bases and J by 5 bases, 3 bases remained unmatched. The CDR3 runs 15 residues. The DNA of the CDR3 is TGTGCCAGCAGCTTAGGCAGGGGGCGTTATCAGCCCCAGCATTTT. Its protein is CASSLGRGRYQPQHF.

The V and J genes are TRBV10-1 and TRBJ2-2, with D possibly matching TRBD1 (5 bases). The CDR3 runs 14 residues. Trimming left V 6 bases short and J 5 bases short, with 13 bases between. Germline CDR1 WNHNN, CDR2 SYGVQD (reference sequence). The CDR3 loop is CASSSGMGTGELFF. The CDR3 nucleotides are TGCGCCAGCAGCTCAGGGATGGGGACCGGGGAGCTGTTTTTT.

This rearrangement joins TRBV18 to TRBJ2-3; 7 nucleotides align to TRBD1. V lost 1 base to trimming and J lost 0 bases; unmatched junction nucleotides: 10. CDR3 length: 18 residues. Per the germline V gene, CDR1 is KGHSH and CDR2 is LQKENI. CDR3 sequence reads: CASSPRTGHLPSTDTQYF. CDR3 sequence (DNA): TGTGCCAGCTCACCACGGACAGGACACCTTCCTAGCACAGATACGCAGTATTTT.